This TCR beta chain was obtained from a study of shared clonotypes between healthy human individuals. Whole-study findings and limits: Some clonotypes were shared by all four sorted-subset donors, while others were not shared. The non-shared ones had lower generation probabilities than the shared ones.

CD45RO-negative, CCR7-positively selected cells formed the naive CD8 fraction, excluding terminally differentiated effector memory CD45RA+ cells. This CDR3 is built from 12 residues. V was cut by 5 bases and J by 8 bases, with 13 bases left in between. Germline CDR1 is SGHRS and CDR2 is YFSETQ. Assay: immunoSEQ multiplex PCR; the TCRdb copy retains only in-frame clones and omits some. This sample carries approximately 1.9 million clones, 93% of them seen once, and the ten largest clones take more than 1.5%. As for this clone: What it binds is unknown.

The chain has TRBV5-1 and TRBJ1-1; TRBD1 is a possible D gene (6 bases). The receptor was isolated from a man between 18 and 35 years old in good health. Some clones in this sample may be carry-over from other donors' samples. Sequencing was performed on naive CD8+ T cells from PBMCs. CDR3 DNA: TGCGCCAGCAGAGTCACAGGGACCGAAGCTTTCTTT. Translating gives CASRVTGTEAFF.